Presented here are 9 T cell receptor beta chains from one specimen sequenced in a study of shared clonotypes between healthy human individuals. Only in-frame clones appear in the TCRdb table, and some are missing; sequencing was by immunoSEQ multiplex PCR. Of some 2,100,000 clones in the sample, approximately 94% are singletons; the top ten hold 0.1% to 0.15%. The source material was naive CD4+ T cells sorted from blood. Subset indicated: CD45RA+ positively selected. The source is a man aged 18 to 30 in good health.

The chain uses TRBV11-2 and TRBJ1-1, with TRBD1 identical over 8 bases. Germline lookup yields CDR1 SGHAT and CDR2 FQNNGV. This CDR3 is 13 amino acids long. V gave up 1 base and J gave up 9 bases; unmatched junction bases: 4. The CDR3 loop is CASSLGQGNKAFF. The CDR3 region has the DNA TGTGCCAGCAGCTTAGGACAGGGGAATAAAGCTTTCTTT.

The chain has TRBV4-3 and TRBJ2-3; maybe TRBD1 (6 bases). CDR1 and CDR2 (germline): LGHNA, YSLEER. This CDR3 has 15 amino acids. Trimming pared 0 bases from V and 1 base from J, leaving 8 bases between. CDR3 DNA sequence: TGCGCCAGCAGCCAAGATCGGACAGGCACAGATACGCAGTATTTT. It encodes CASSQDRTGTDTQYF.

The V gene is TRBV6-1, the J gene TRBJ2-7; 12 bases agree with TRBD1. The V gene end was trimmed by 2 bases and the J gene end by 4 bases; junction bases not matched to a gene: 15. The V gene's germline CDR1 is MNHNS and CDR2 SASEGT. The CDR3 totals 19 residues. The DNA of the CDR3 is TGTGCCAGCAGTGAATCGGGACAGGGGGCTAAGGCGAGTGTTTACGAGCAGTACTTC. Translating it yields CASSESGQGAKASVYEQYF.

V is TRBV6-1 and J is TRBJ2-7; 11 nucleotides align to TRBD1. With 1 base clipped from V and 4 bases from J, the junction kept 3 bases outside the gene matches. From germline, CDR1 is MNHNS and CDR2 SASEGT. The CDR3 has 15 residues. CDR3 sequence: CASSEGTGGRYEQYF. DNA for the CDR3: TGTGCCAGCAGTGAAGGGACAGGGGGCCGGTACGAGCAGTACTTC.

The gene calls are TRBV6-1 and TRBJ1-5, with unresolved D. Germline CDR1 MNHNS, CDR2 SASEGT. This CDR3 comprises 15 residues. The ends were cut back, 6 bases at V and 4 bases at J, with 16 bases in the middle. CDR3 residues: CASSAIRSSNQPQHF. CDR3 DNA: TGTGCCAGCAGCGCGATCCGGTCCTCGAATCAGCCCCAGCATTTT.

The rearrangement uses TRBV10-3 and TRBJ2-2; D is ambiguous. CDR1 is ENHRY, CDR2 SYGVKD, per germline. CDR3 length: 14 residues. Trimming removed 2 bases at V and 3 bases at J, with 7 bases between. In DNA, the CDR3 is TGTGCCATCAGTGAGGCCCGGGACACCGGGGAGCTGTTTTTT. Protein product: CAISEARDTGELFF.

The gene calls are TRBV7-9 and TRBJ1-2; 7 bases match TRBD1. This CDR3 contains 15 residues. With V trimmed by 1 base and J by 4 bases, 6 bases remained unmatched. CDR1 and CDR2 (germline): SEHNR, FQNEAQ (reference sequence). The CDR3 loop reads CASSLEQGGIYGYTF. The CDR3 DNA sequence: TGTGCCAGCAGCTTAGAGCAGGGGGGGATCTATGGCTACACCTTC.

DNA of the CDR3: TGTGCCAGCAGTGAAGCGTCCCGGGGCGGGAGATTCTACGAGCAGTACTTC. Its translation is CASSEASRGGRFYEQYF. The chain links TRBV6-1 to TRBJ2-7, with 7 positions matching TRBD2. The CDR3 sequence is 17 residues long. The germline V gene encodes CDR1 MNHNS and CDR2 SASEGT. V was clipped by 0 bases and J by 3 bases; unmatched bases: 11.

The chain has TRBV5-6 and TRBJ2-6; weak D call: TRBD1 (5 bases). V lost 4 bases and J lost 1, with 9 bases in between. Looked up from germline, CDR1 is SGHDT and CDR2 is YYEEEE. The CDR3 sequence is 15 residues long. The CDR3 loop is CASSITGSGANVLTF. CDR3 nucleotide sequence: TGTGCCAGCAGCATAACAGGATCTGGGGCCAACGTCCTGACTTTC. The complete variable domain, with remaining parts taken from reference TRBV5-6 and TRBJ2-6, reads DAGVTQSPTHLIKTRGQQVTLRCSPKSGHDTVSWYQQALGQGPQFIFQYYEEEERQRGNFPDRFSGHQFPNYSSELNVNALLLGDSALYLCASSITGSGANVLTFGAGSRLTVL.